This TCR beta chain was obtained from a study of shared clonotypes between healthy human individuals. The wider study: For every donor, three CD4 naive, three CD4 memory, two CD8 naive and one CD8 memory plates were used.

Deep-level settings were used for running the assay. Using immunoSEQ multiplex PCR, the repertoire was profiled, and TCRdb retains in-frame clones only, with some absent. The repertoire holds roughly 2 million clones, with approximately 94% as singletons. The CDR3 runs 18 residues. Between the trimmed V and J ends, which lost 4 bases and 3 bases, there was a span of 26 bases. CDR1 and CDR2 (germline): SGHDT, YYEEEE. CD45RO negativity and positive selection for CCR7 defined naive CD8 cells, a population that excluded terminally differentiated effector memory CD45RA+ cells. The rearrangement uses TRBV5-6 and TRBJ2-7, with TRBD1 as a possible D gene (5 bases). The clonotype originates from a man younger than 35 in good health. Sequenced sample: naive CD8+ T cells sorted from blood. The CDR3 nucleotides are TGTGCCAGCAGCCCACTCCCGGCTGTAGGGGTATCCCTCTACGAGCAGTACTTC. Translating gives CASSPLPAVGVSLYEQYF. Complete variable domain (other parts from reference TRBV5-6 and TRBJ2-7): DAGVTQSPTHLIKTRGQQVTLRCSPKSGHDTVSWYQQALGQGPQFIFQYYEEEERQRGNFPDRFSGHQFPNYSSELNVNALLLGDSALYLCASSPLPAVGVSLYEQYFGPGTRLTVT.